The 8 T cell receptor beta chains below were found in one sample sequenced in a study of CD8 T cells in Susac syndrome. It was with random hexamers that roughly 0.5 to 1 ug RNA was reverse transcribed. A single record per CDR3 protein comes from TCRdb applying MiXCR to the immunoSEQ multiplex PCR reads. This table holds about 150,000 distinct CDR3 sequences, roughly 95% found once. Sequencing was performed on CD8+ T cells from PBMCs. All receptors derive from a human donor with multiple sclerosis.

The V call is TRBV5-1, the J call TRBJ1-6; 10 bases align to TRBD1. This CDR3 is 16 amino acids long. The V gene end was trimmed by 4 bases and the J gene end by 8 bases; junction bases not matched to a gene: 9. Germline-derived CDR1 and CDR2 are SGHRS and YFSETQ. CDR3 coding DNA: TGCGCCAGCAGCGATCTGACAGGGGGCTTTGATTCACCCCTCCACTTT. Amino acid sequence: CASSDLTGGFDSPLHF.

The V and J genes are TRBV19 and TRBJ2-7; D is unresolved. The germline gives CDR1 LNHDA, CDR2 SQIVND (reference sequence). The CDR3 has 15 residues. Trimming took off 1 base at V and 7 bases at J, with 17 bases between the two ends. CDR3: CASSIVPGPQQEQYF. The CDR3 DNA is TGTGCCAGTAGTATAGTTCCGGGTCCCCAGCAAGAGCAGTACTTC. The variable domain in full, with the rest retrieved from reference TRBV19 and TRBJ2-7, is DGGITQSPKYLFRKEGQNVTLSCEQNLNHDAMYWYRQDPGQGLRLIYYSQIVNDFQKGDIAEGYSVSREKKESFPLTVTSAQKNPTAFYLCASSIVPGPQQEQYFGPGTRLTVT.

The genes are TRBV7-9 and TRBJ2-7; D remains unclear. The V and J ends lost 1 base and 2 bases respectively, with 9 bases between them. This CDR3 comprises 14 residues. Germline CDR1 is SEHNR and CDR2 is FQNEAQ (reference sequence). The chain's CDR3 is CASSLVAGPYEQYF. The CDR3 nucleotides are TGTGCCAGCAGCTTAGTGGCCGGCCCCTACGAGCAGTACTTC.

The rearrangement uses TRBV15 and TRBJ2-5, with D unresolved. The CDR3 runs to 15 residues. Trimming cost V 0 bases and J 5 bases, with 13 bases left between them. Germline assignment: CDR1 LNHNV and CDR2 YYDKDF (reference sequence). DNA for the CDR3: TGTGCCACCAGCAGAGATAATTTAGGGTTGGAGACCCAGTACTTC. It is translated as CATSRDNLGLETQYF.

The V gene is TRBV16, the J gene TRBJ1-5; possibly TRBD1 for D (5 bases). Trimming cost V 2 bases and J 4 bases, with 18 bases left between them. The V gene's germline CDR1 is KGHSY and CDR2 FQNENV. The CDR3 length is 17 residues. As DNA, the CDR3 is TGTGCCAGCAGCCAAACTAATTGGGGGGGAAGGAATCAGCCCCAGCATTTT. Translating gives CASSQTNWGGRNQPQHF.

The chain is built from TRBV9 and TRBJ2-1; maybe TRBD1 (6 bases). In germline, CDR1 is SGDLS, CDR2 YYNGEE. CDR3 length: 13 residues. With 4 bases removed from V and 6 bases from J, the gap between germline ends came to 11 bases. Here the CDR3 reads CASSTGTSNEQFF. DNA for the CDR3: TGTGCCAGCAGCACCGGGACATCCAATGAGCAGTTCTTC.

The V gene is TRBV20-1, the J gene TRBJ2-7, with 10 nucleotides matching TRBD2. CDR1 and CDR2 (germline): DFQATT, SNEGSKA (reference sequence). V was pared by 6 bases and J by 0 bases, with 5 bases of the junction left unmatched. The CDR3 extends over 14 amino acids. In DNA form, the CDR3 reads TGCAGTGCCAGAACTAGCGGGGCCTCCTACGAGCAGTACTTC. This gives the protein CSARTSGASYEQYF.

This clonotype was recorded a few times. The V and J genes are TRBV14 and TRBJ2-5; D is undetermined. Trimming pared 0 bases from V and 5 bases from J, leaving 7 bases between. Germline assignment: CDR1 SGHDN and CDR2 FVKESK. The CDR3 sequence is 13 residues long. CDR3 nucleotide sequence: TGTGCCAGCAGCCAAGATCTTGAGGAGACCCAGTACTTC. It yields the protein CASSQDLEETQYF. The full variable domain, in which reference TRBV14 and TRBJ2-5 provide the parts outside the CDR3, is EAGVTQFPSHSVIEKGQTVTLRCDPISGHDNLYWYRRVMGKEIKFLLHFVKESKQDESGMPNNRFLAERTGGTYSTLKVQPAELEDSGVYFCASSQDLEETQYFGPGTRLLVL.